The 2 T cell receptor beta chains reported below all come from one sample, sequenced in a study of blood T cells in healthy people across ages. Using a J-beta primer mix together with a sample-barcoded 5' primer, a second PCR was run for roughly 7 to 12 cycles. TCRdb re-analysed the 5' RACE reads in MiXCR, keeping a single row per CDR3 protein. Of 1.5 million to 2 million distinct CDR3 sequences listed, roughly 28% are singletons. Sequencing was carried out using blood. The receptors shown here come from a woman in her 30s in good health.

As to this clonotype: A much larger clone is a single base away; this may be a read error. The rearrangement joins TRBV20-1 to TRBJ2-7; 10 bases align to TRBD2. Germline V gene sequence: CDR1 DFQATT, CDR2 SNEGSKA (reference sequence). The CDR3 loop spans 15 amino acids. J lost 3 bases, V lost 5 bases, and 10 bases had no gene match. CDR3 nucleotide sequence: TGCAGTGCTGGAGGGACTAGCGAGGTCTACTACGAGCAGTACTTC. This encodes CSAGGTSEVYYEQYF.

This clonotype has more than one count but fewer than ten. This chain joins TRBV29-1 and TRBJ1-2, with D perhaps TRBD1 (5 bases). The CDR3 contains 11 residues. In germline, CDR1 is SQVTM, CDR2 ANQGSEA. V gave up 4 bases and J gave up 7 bases, with 10 bases separating them. The CDR3 DNA follows: TGCAGCGTTGGTGGGAGGGGTGGCTACACCTTC. Translated: CSVGGRGGYTF.